This TCR beta chain comes out of a study of T cell clonotyping in hematopoietic cell transplantation. Findings and caveats of the study: CD4 and CD8 repertoire contributions could not be separated without sorting.

Points on this clone: The antigen is not known.

TCRdb's copy holds only in-frame clones and misses some; the assay was immunoSEQ multiplex PCR. The data hold around 4,000 clones, with 94% observed a single time. This clonotype originated in a male patient aged 70 to 79 who had an allogeneic stem cell transplant from an unrelated donor, so T cells may come from the graft donor. Some clones in this sample may be carry-over from other donors' samples. The sequencing used peripheral blood mononuclear cells, collected 30 days after allogeneic stem cell transplant.

The DNA of the CDR3 is TGTGCCAGCAGTCTTTCGGGGTGGGGGAAGGAGACCCAGTACTTC. Encoded protein: CASSLSGWGKETQYF. This chain connects TRBV28 to TRBJ2-5; D possibly matches TRBD1 or TRBD2 (5 bases each). With 5 bases removed from V and 5 bases from J, the gap between germline ends came to 18 bases. CDR1 MDHEN and CDR2 SYDVKM come from the germline V gene. There are 15 residues in the CDR3.